The subject of this entry is one T cell receptor (beta chain). Its cognate antigen is unknown. The sample belongs to a study of T cell clonotyping in hematopoietic cell transplantation. Study-level findings and limits: Recipient TCR diversity dropped after transplant; expanded clonotypes rose from day 30 to 180. Higher Inverse Simpson Index values in graft donor and pretransplant recipient predicted broader posttransplant TCR diversity. At the given depth, recipient repertoires were over 95% de novo clonotypes. Without cell sorting, CD4 versus CD8 contributions remain unresolved.

Profiling relied on immunoSEQ multiplex PCR, and the TCRdb table lists in-frame clones only, not all of them. The table includes approximately 75,000 clones, about 94% detected once. Germline CDR1 and CDR2: MGHDK and SYGVNS. The CDR3 runs to 14 residues. Trimming pared 1 base from V and 5 bases from J, leaving 11 bases between. V gene TRBV25-1 combines with J gene TRBJ2-5; D could derive from TRBD1 or TRBD2 (6 bases each). The clonotype originates from a man aged 50 to 60 in good health. Some clones in this sample may be carry-over from other donors' samples. Specimen: peripheral blood mononuclear cells. In DNA form, the CDR3 reads TGTGCCAGCAGTGAATCCGGGGGCATGGAGACCCAGTACTTC. As protein: CASSESGGMETQYF.